Listed below are T cell receptor beta chains from one sample, sequenced in a study of blood T cell repertoires in COVID-19. Data came from immunoSEQ multiplex PCR; TCRdb stores just in-frame clones and leaves some out. The table lists some 140,000 clones, about 83% of them singletons. Sequencing was carried out using peripheral blood. These TCRs come from an older woman with COVID-19, enrolled during active disease. Both conserved end residues are part of each CDR3. D genes are given only for firm matches. Only part of the rows carry a size: once, few, many, or a class if the clone is expanded.

CDR3nt	CDR3aa	d_gene	j_gene	abundance	v_gene
TGTGCCAGCAGCTTAGGGCGGGGAAGCGCTGAAGCTTTCTTT	CASSLGRGSAEAFF	.	TRBJ1-1	.	TRBV11-2
TGTGCCAGCAGCCAAGAAGAGGGACTAGCCAAAAACATTCAGTACTTC	CASSQEEGLAKNIQYF	.	TRBJ2-4	.	TRBV14
TGTGCCAGCAGCTTAACCACCCGGGGCCAAGAGACCCAGTACTTC	CASSLTTRGQETQYF	.	TRBJ2-5	.	TRBV7-6
TGTGCCAGCAGCCCTTTCCCGGGACAGGGGGAGAATGAGCAGTTCTTC	CASSPFPGQGENEQFF	TRBD1	TRBJ2-1	.	TRBV5-6
TGTGCCTCTACAAGGGTGGCGGGAGAGTACAATGAGCAGTTCTTC	CASTRVAGEYNEQFF	TRBD2	TRBJ2-1	.	TRBV6-5
TGTGCCAGTAGCACACAGGGATTGGGTCAGCCCCAGCATTTT	CASSTQGLGQPQHF	.	TRBJ1-5	.	TRBV19
TGCGCCAGCAGTTTGGGGCAGGGGGGTCAAGAGACCCAGTACTTC	CASSLGQGGQETQYF	.	TRBJ2-5	.	TRBV10-1
TGCAGCGCTCAGGTCGTGGACTATGGCTACACCTTC	CSAQVVDYGYTF	.	TRBJ1-2	.	TRBV29-1
TGTGCCAGCAGTTTTCAAAACTATGGCTACACCTTC	CASSFQNYGYTF	.	TRBJ1-2	.	TRBV12-3/TRBV12-4
TGTGCTAGTGGTTTGGTCCGACAGAATGAAAAACTGTTTTTT	CASGLVRQNEKLFF	.	TRBJ1-4	.	TRBV12-5
TGCGCCAGCAGCCCGGGACAGGGTCTCTCTGGGGCCAACGTCCTGACTTTC	CASSPGQGLSGANVLTF	TRBD1	TRBJ2-6	.	TRBV5-1
TGTGCCAGCAGTGATAGCGGGAGAACAGATACGCAGTATTTT	CASSDSGRTDTQYF	TRBD2	TRBJ2-3	.	TRBV6-6
TGTGCCAGCAGCCCGTCGGGGGGCGGCACTGAAGCTTTCTTT	CASSPSGGGTEAFF	.	TRBJ1-1	.	TRBV11-3
TGTGCCAGTAGTATCCGCAGGGACTCCTACGAGCAGTACTTC	CASSIRRDSYEQYF	.	TRBJ2-7	.	TRBV19
TGTGCCAGCAGCCTCCCGGTAGGGGTGGAGGGTAATGAAAAACTGTTTTTT	CASSLPVGVEGNEKLFF	.	TRBJ1-4	.	TRBV7-2
TGTGCCAGCAGCCCAAACCCGACAGGGGTCTCGATCTTC	CASSPNPTGVSIF	TRBD1	TRBJ2-1	.	TRBV11-2
TGTGCCAGCAGCCCACCGGGGGGATTACGGGAGACCCAGTACTTC	CASSPPGGLRETQYF	TRBD2	TRBJ2-5	.	TRBV5-4
TGTGCCAGCAGTTACACCCGGACAGGGGGAGGCTATGGCTACACCTTC	CASSYTRTGGGYGYTF	TRBD1	TRBJ1-2	few	TRBV6-5
TGTGCCAGCAGCCCCTGGGACAGCTTTAACTATGGCTACACCTTC	CASSPWDSFNYGYTF	TRBD1	TRBJ1-2	.	TRBV3-1/TRBV3-2
TGTGCCAGCAGCTCCTCCGGGACAGAGCCTGAAAAACTGTTTTTT	CASSSSGTEPEKLFF	TRBD1	TRBJ1-4	.	TRBV7-4
TGTGCCAGCAGTTTAGGCACGGGTCAGCCCCAGCATTTT	CASSLGTGQPQHF	.	TRBJ1-5	few	TRBV27
TGTGCCAGCAACAGACTAGCGGGGGGGGCAGATACGCAGTATTTT	CASNRLAGGADTQYF	TRBD2	TRBJ2-3	.	TRBV7-9
TGTGCCAGCAGTCCACTAGCGGGGTCATACGAGCAGTACTTC	CASSPLAGSYEQYF	TRBD2	TRBJ2-7	.	TRBV28
TGCGCCAGCAGCTCGGGACAGGGGACTGAAGCTTTCTTT	CASSSGQGTEAFF	TRBD1	TRBJ1-1	.	TRBV5-1
TGTGCCAGTTCAACTTTCAGGGGCGCGAGGCGAGCAGATACGCAGTATTTT	CASSTFRGARRADTQYF	.	TRBJ2-3	.	TRBV19
TGTGCCAGCAGCCTGGGGCAGGGCAACACCGGGGAGCTGTTTTTT	CASSLGQGNTGELFF	.	TRBJ2-2	once	TRBV7-3
TGCGCCAGCAGCCGAGGGACAGACTCTGGAAACACCATATATTTT	CASSRGTDSGNTIYF	TRBD1	TRBJ1-3	once	TRBV5-1
TGTGCCAGCAGCCACCCAGGGCAGGCGGCAGATACGCAGTATTTT	CASSHPGQAADTQYF	.	TRBJ2-3	many	TRBV2
TGTGCCAGCAGCCCCCTAAGCCTAGAATTGGAAAAACTGTTTTTT	CASSPLSLELEKLFF	.	TRBJ1-4	.	TRBV4-2
TGCGCCAGCAGTCCTAATACAGCAAACACTGAAGCTTTCTTT	CASSPNTANTEAFF	.	TRBJ1-1	.	TRBV5-1
TGTGCCAGCAGTTTATTGGGCCGGGCTTTCTTT	CASSLLGRAFF	.	TRBJ1-1	.	TRBV27